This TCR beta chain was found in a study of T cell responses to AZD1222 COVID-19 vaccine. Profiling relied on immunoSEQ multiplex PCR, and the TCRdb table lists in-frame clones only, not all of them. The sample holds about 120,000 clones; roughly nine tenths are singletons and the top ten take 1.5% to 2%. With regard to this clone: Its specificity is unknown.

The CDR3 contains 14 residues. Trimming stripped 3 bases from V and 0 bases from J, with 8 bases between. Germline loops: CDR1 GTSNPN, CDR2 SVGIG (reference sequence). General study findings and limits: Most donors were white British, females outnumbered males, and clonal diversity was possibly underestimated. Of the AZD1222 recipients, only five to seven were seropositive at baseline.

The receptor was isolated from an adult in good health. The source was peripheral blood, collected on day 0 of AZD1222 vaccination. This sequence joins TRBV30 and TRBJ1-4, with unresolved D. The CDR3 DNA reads TGTGCCTGGAGACGACGTTCAACTAATGAAAAACTGTTTTTT. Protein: CAWRRRSTNEKLFF. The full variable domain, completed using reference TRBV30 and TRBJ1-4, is SQTIHQWPATLVQPVGSPLSLECTVEGTSNPNLYWYRQAAGRGLQLLFYSVGIGQISSEVPQNLSASRPQDRQFILSSKKLLLSDSGFYLCAWRRRSTNEKLFFGSGTQLSVL.